Listed here are 25 T cell receptor beta chains from one sample, sequenced in a study of CD8 T cells in Susac syndrome. An input of roughly 0.45 to 1 ug of RNA was subjected to reverse transcription using random hexamers. MiXCR, applied by TCRdb to the immunoSEQ multiplex PCR reads, yields one record per CDR3 protein. The table includes 250,000 to 300,000 distinct CDR3 sequences, 85% detected once. The sequenced sample was CD8+ T cells from PBMCs. Every receptor here comes from a human donor with multiple sclerosis.

V is TRBV27 and J is TRBJ2-7; D possibly corresponds to TRBD2 (5 bases). Looked up from germline, CDR1 is MNHEY and CDR2 is SMNVEV (reference sequence). V dropped 10 bases and J dropped 2 bases, with 12 bases sitting between them. This CDR3 region has 12 residues. The CDR3: CATLASTYEQYF. DNA of the CDR3: TGTGCCACCCTAGCTAGCACCTACGAGCAGTACTTC.

The chain links TRBV7-9 to TRBJ2-1; tentatively, D is TRBD1 or TRBD2 (5 bases each). CDR1 and CDR2 (germline): SEHNR, FQNEAQ (reference sequence). V lost 5 bases and J lost 6, with 14 bases in between. This CDR3 is 14 amino acids long. The CDR3 DNA follows: TGTGCCAGCAGCACGTGGGGGACCCTCAATGAGCAGTTCTTC. It specifies CASSTWGTLNEQFF.

This sequence joins TRBV28 and TRBJ1-1, with unresolved D. Trimming stripped 2 bases from V and 7 bases from J, with 5 bases between. The V gene's germline CDR1 is MDHEN and CDR2 SYDVKM. This CDR3 spans 11 amino acids. CDR3: CASSLVSEAFF. CDR3 in DNA: TGTGCCAGCAGTTTAGTGAGTGAAGCTTTCTTT.

DNA for the CDR3: TGTGCCTGGGGACAGGGGGCGCGGACTGAAGCTTTCTTT. Its protein product is CAWGQGARTEAFF. The chain is built from TRBV30 and TRBJ1-1, with TRBD1 matching over 11 bases. In germline, CDR1 is GTSNPN, CDR2 SVGIG (reference sequence). The ends lost 5 bases at V and 5 bases at J; junction bases unmatched: 4. The CDR3 length is 13 residues.

This chain joins TRBV3-1 and TRBJ1-2, with D unclear. Germline values: CDR1 LGHDT, CDR2 YNNKEL (reference sequence). The ends were cut back, 1 base at V and 6 bases at J, with 12 bases in the middle. CDR3 length: 14 residues. CDR3 sequence (DNA): TGTGCCAGCAGCCAAGGGCGGGCCCTACATGGCTACACCTTC. It yields the protein CASSQGRALHGYTF.

The V gene is TRBV6-1, the J gene TRBJ2-5, with 8 bases fitting TRBD1. The length of the CDR3 is 16 residues. V lost 5 bases, J lost 3 bases, and 11 bases stayed unmatched. Germline assignment: CDR1 MNHNS and CDR2 SASEGT. The CDR3 loop is CASSPTLTGEKETQYF. The CDR3 nucleotides read TGTGCCAGCAGTCCAACATTGACAGGGGAAAAAGAGACCCAGTACTTC.

The rearrangement uses TRBV7-9 and TRBJ2-3, with 7 positions matching TRBD2. From germline, CDR1 is SEHNR and CDR2 FQNEAQ (reference sequence). Losses at the gene ends were 0 bases for V and 5 bases for J; bases not matched to a gene: 2. This CDR3 has 14 residues. This CDR3 reads CASSLAPGGDTQYF. DNA of the CDR3: TGTGCCAGCAGCTTAGCTCCGGGAGGAGATACGCAGTATTTT.

This rearrangement joins TRBV5-1 to TRBJ2-7, with D perhaps given as TRBD1 or TRBD2 (5 bases each). The CDR3 is made up of 17 amino acids. Germline V gives CDR1 SGHRS, CDR2 YFSETQ. Trimming shortened V by 1 base and J by 7 bases, and 24 bases separated the two germline ends. The CDR3 DNA sequence: TGCGCCAGCAGCTTGAAGGACTTCCCGGGACGCGCTCGGGAGCAGTACTTC. Protein product: CASSLKDFPGRAREQYF.

The chain carries TRBV27 and TRBJ2-7, with a possible D match to TRBD1 (6 bases). The germline V gene encodes CDR1 MNHEY and CDR2 SMNVEV (reference sequence). The CDR3 is 15 amino acids. Trimming took 5 bases from V and 5 from J, leaving 19 bases between them. CDR3 DNA: TGTGCCAGCAGTCTACTCCAGGGGAGCGTGGACGAGCAGTACTTC. It is translated as CASSLLQGSVDEQYF.

This chain links TRBV29-1 with TRBJ1-3, with D possibly TRBD1 on 5 matching bases. Germline V gives CDR1 SQVTM, CDR2 ANQGSEA. This CDR3 has 15 amino acids. With 3 bases removed from V and 6 bases from J, the gap between germline ends came to 18 bases. The CDR3 coding sequence is TGCAGCGTTGAGGTGGGCGGCAGGGTTGAAAACACCATATATTTT. This sequence encodes CSVEVGGRVENTIYF.

The chain links TRBV27 to TRBJ2-1; D unclear. From germline, CDR1 is MNHEY and CDR2 SMNVEV (reference sequence). The V gene lost 0 bases and the J gene lost 9 bases, with 12 bases spanning the gap. The CDR3 totals 14 residues. This CDR3 reads CASSLSSSLTEQFF. Here the CDR3 DNA reads TGTGCCAGCAGTTTATCTAGTTCCCTTACTGAGCAGTTCTTC.

The CDR3 coding sequence is TGTGCTAGTGGTCGTCCCCCCTGGCGGGAGGGCCAGCGGGACAATGAGCAGTTCTTC. Residues: CASGRPPWREGQRDNEQFF. This chain connects TRBV12-5 to TRBJ2-1; 9 bases align to TRBD2. The CDR3 is 19 residues long. V was clipped by 5 bases and J by 5 bases; unmatched bases: 19. The germline V gene encodes CDR1 LGHNT and CDR2 FRNRAP.

This chain uses TRBV15 with TRBJ1-2; no clear D. Germline CDR1 and CDR2: LNHNV and YYDKDF (reference sequence). The CDR3 is made up of 13 amino acids. The V end was cut by 1 base, the J end by 5 bases, with 8 bases between. The CDR3 here is CATSRGVGYGYTF. DNA for the CDR3: TGTGCCACCAGCAGAGGGGTCGGGTATGGCTACACCTTC.

The chain combines TRBV11-2 with TRBJ2-3, with 15 bases identical to TRBD2. The CDR3 totals 16 residues. Germline trimming cut 5 bases from V and 6 bases from J; bases unmatched to any gene: 6. Germline V gene lookup returns CDR1 SGHAT and CDR2 FQNNGV. CDR3 DNA: TGTGCCAGCAGCCTCGGACTAGCGGGAGGGGAGGATACGCAGTATTTT. Amino acid sequence: CASSLGLAGGEDTQYF.

V is TRBV7-8 and J is TRBJ2-1; 9 bases are a match to TRBD2. The V segment lost 1 base and the J segment 5 bases; nucleotides outside the gene matches: 9. This CDR3 has 17 residues. Germline CDR1 is SGHVS and CDR2 is FQNEAQ. The CDR3 coding sequence is TGTGCCAGCAGCTTAGACCCCCTAGCGGGACCTGACAATGAGCAGTTCTTC. Translation gives CASSLDPLAGPDNEQFF.

This clonotype has a handful of counts. The V call is TRBV19, the J call TRBJ1-2; D is perhaps TRBD1 (6 bases). The germline gives CDR1 LNHDA, CDR2 SQIVND (reference sequence). Deletions cut 4 bases from V and 10 bases from J, with 13 bases between. This CDR3 contains 12 residues. CDR3 loop: CASSRGPGDYTF. The CDR3 DNA follows: TGTGCCAGTAGTAGGGGGCCTGGGGACTACACCTTC.

The V call is TRBV5-6, the J call TRBJ1-2; 7 bases map to TRBD1. The length of the CDR3 is 17 residues. Germline V gene lookup returns CDR1 SGHDT and CDR2 YYEEEE. The V and J ends lost 0 bases and 4 bases, in that order; junction bases with no gene match: 12. The CDR3 is CASSLATGRENLYGYTF. CDR3 nucleotide sequence: TGTGCCAGCAGCTTGGCGACAGGGAGAGAAAACCTCTATGGCTACACCTTC.

The chain employs TRBV4-2 and TRBJ2-3; D perhaps matches TRBD2 (6 bases). Germline V gene sequence: CDR1 LGHNA, CDR2 YNFKEQ. The CDR3 contains 15 residues. V was clipped by 1 base and J by 2 bases, with 10 bases between them. CDR3 protein: CASSQVGLATDTQYF. The CDR3 coding sequence is TGTGCCAGCAGCCAAGTGGGACTGGCCACAGATACGCAGTATTTT.

This chain uses TRBV11-2 with TRBJ1-6, with D hard to call. V lost 5 bases and J lost 6, with 14 bases in between. CDR1 is SGHAT and CDR2 is FQNNGV in the germline V gene. The length of the CDR3 is 15 residues. Here the CDR3 DNA reads TGTGCCAGCAGCCCTAGACACCCTCGTAATTCACCCCTCCACTTT. Translation gives CASSPRHPRNSPLHF. The full variable domain, completed using reference TRBV11-2 and TRBJ1-6, is EAGVAQSPRYKIIEKRQSVAFWCNPISGHATLYWYQQILGQGPKLLIQFQNNGVVDDSQLPKDRFSAERLKGVDSTLKIQPAKLEDSAVYLCASSPRHPRNSPLHFGNGTRLTVT.

The gene calls are TRBV7-2 and TRBJ1-1; TRBD1 might be the D (5 bases). The germline V gene encodes CDR1 SGHTA and CDR2 FQGNSA. The CDR3 extends over 14 amino acids. The ends were cut back, 3 bases at V and 3 bases at J, with 11 bases in the middle. CDR3 bases: TGTGCCAGCAGCTTGAGGCAGGGACACACTGAAGCTTTCTTT. Its translation: CASSLRQGHTEAFF. The full variable domain, completed using reference TRBV7-2 and TRBJ1-1, is GAGVSQSPSNKVTEKGKDVELRCDPISGHTALYWYRQSLGQGLEFLIYFQGNSAPDKSGLPSDRFSAERTGGSVSTLTIQRTQQEDSAVYLCASSLRQGHTEAFFGQGTRLTVV.

This clonotype was seen just once. The J gene is TRBJ1-2, the V gene TRBV9, with TRBD1 matching over 8 bases. Germline V gene lookup returns CDR1 SGDLS and CDR2 YYNGEE. This CDR3 contains 17 residues. Losses at the gene ends were 0 bases for V and 6 bases for J; bases not matched to a gene: 13. As DNA, the CDR3 is TGTGCCAGCAGCGTAGCTACCGAGGACAGGGAAGAAAATGGCTACACCTTC. Protein product: CASSVATEDREENGYTF.

J is TRBJ2-2 and V is TRBV9; D tentatively reads TRBD1 or TRBD2 (6 bases each). The germline V gene has CDR1 SGDLS and CDR2 YYNGEE. V was trimmed by 7 bases and J by 1 base, leaving 11 bases between them. The CDR3 contains 14 residues. CDR3 DNA sequence: TGTGCCAGCGGAGAGGGGGGGAACACCGGGGAGCTGTTTTTT. It specifies CASGEGGNTGELFF.

The chain has TRBV19 and TRBJ2-1; TRBD2 matches at 7 bases. Germline V CDR1 and CDR2: LNHDA, SQIVND (reference sequence). With V trimmed by 5 bases and J by 0 bases, 4 bases remained unmatched. CDR3 length: 15 residues. In DNA, the CDR3 is TGTGCCAGTAGTCCTAGCGGATACTCCTACAATGAGCAGTTCTTC. Amino acid sequence: CASSPSGYSYNEQFF.

The chain recombines TRBV9 with TRBJ2-2; 10 bases map to TRBD2. J gave up 4 bases and V 4 bases, and 7 bases lay outside the gene matches. Germline-derived CDR1 and CDR2 are SGDLS and YYNGEE. The CDR3 covers 16 residues. For the CDR3, the DNA is TGTGCCAGCAGCACCCCTAGCGGGAGTGGCACCGGGGAGCTGTTTTTT. Its protein product is CASSTPSGSGTGELFF.

This chain connects TRBV3-1 to TRBJ2-7; D is undetermined. From germline, CDR1 is LGHDT and CDR2 YNNKEL (reference sequence). The V end lost 4 bases, the J end lost 6 bases, and 16 bases lay between the germline ends. The CDR3 totals 14 residues. Here the CDR3 reads CASSPTLGLREQYF. The CDR3 bases are TGTGCCAGCAGCCCCACCCTAGGCCTACGCGAGCAGTACTTC.